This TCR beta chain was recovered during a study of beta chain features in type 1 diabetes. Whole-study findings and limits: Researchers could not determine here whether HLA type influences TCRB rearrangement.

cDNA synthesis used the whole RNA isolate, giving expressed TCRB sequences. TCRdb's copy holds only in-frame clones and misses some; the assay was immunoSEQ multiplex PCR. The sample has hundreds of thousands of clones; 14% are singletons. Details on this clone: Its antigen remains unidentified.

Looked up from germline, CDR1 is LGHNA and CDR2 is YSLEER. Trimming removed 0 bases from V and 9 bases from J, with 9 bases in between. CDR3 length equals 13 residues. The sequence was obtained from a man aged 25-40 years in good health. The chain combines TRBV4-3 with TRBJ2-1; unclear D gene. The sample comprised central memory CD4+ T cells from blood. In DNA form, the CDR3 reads TGCGCCAGCAGCCAAGATCACGTGGTTGAGCAGTTCTTC. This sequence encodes CASSQDHVVEQFF.